The entry that follows covers one TCR beta chain sequence. Its antigen is currently unknown. cDNA libraries for TCR alpha and TCR beta, carrying sample barcodes and UMIs, came from 5'RACE with constant-segment primers. TCRdb re-called the 5' RACE reads through MiXCR, storing one row per CDR3 protein. The sample comprises around 300,000 distinct CDR3 sequences, roughly a fifth of which are singletons, and under 25% rests with the top ten. Per the germline V gene, CDR1 is MDHEN and CDR2 is SYDVKM. Trimming pared 5 bases from V and 7 bases from J, leaving 12 bases between. The CDR3 consists of 12 residues. The source of the sample is a study of T-cell memory formation after mild COVID-19. Study-wide results and caveats: Some responding clones appeared in pre-infection memory, suggesting cross-reactive memory joined.

Sequencing was performed on PBMCs or a T cell subset sorted from them (not recorded which). V is TRBV28 and J is TRBJ2-7; D is perhaps TRBD2 (6 bases). The receptor's source is a man aged 18 to 35 who had mild COVID-19 (a few samples of this study predate the infection). Cell type and time point are not known. Here the CDR3 DNA reads TGTGCCAGCAGTCTCGGGACTCCAGAGCAGTACTTC. Protein product: CASSLGTPEQYF. The full variable domain, with the rest looked up from reference TRBV28 and TRBJ2-7, is DVKVTQSSRYLVKRTGEKVFLECVQDMDHENMFWYRQDPGLGLRLIYFSYDVKMKEKGDIPEGYSVSREKKERFSLILESASTNQTSMYLCASSLGTPEQYFGPGTRLTVT.